The source of this TCR beta chain is a study of Graves' ophthalmopathy and Graves' hyperthyroidism (dated by TCRdb to between 2017 and 2018). Context from the whole study: Peripheral blood was collected before any treatment was given, at the time of initial diagnosis. To explore V-J signatures that distinguish ophthalmopathy from hyperthyroidism, a discovery set of more than 90 patients was enrolled, made up of 40 to 45 with ophthalmopathy and roughly 57 with stable hyperthyroidism. Once sampling was done, hyperthyroidism patients were given methimazole at a starting dose of 30 mg daily, while ophthalmopathy patients were given high-dose intravenous methylprednisolone. The study used signatures of the TCR beta repertoire to tell Graves' ophthalmopathy apart from Graves' hyperthyroidism and to predict which patients would progress to ophthalmopathy. In total, 135 blood samples were TCR-sequenced: some 43 ophthalmopathy, under 80 hyperthyroidism and 17 hyperthyroidism-to-ophthalmopathy patients. The 100 discovery patients were randomly split 7:3 into training and test sets. The independent validation cohort included 18 to 20 hyperthyroidism patients plus 17 patients who later progressed from hyperthyroidism to ophthalmopathy. T-cell repertoires of thyroid tissue and blood were compared in over 5 hyperthyroidism patients.

Overall study results and their limits: Most expanded thyroid clonotypes with frequency above 0.001 were also detected in blood, suggesting blood repertoires may reflect the thyroid immune response. Sample size was not predetermined statistically, and investigators were not blinded to group allocation. Ophthalmopathy was separated from stable hyperthyroidism by the 13-signature model with roughly 90% sensitivity and less than 82% specificity in cross-validation and with 80%/75% in the test set. In validation, the model predicted ophthalmopathy progression with about 71% sensitivity and 72.22% specificity; roughly 12 predicted patients were CT-confirmed with GO in a median of about 6.2 months.

Counted from cysteine to phenylalanine, this CDR3 has 13 amino acids. The DNA shown is the 39-base CDR3, in frame from base 1. The V end gives up 6 bases and the J end 6 bases, leaving 4 bases in the junction not matched to a gene. The ophthalmopathy patients had moderately to severely active disease, with a Clinical Activity Score of 3 or higher, a NOSPECS grade of 4 or higher, and a disease duration of less than 3 months. Patients with other autoimmune diseases, uncontrolled infections, pregnancy or lactation were excluded from the study. Clinical symptoms, serum thyroxine, TRAb, thyroid ultrasound and orbital computed tomography were used for diagnosis. PBMCs were isolated from about 10 ml of fresh peripheral blood by Ficoll-Paque density gradient centrifugation. Trizol reagent was used to extract the total RNA, and its quality was then checked on an Agilent 2100 Bioanalyzer. This clonotype has just a few counts. Its antigen has not been determined. No base quality values were provided; no much bigger clone lies one nucleotide off.

For repertoire sequencing, the TCR beta CDR3 regions were amplified from RNA transcripts. The first round of RT-PCR was done with HTBI primers and the Qiagen OneStep RT-PCR kit, and was followed by a second round of multiplex PCR, then size selection and purification. Sequencing of the libraries was carried out on an Illumina HiSeq2000 in paired-end mode with 100 bp reads. Per the original workflow: SOAPnuke was used to process the reads, throwing out any read that had adapters, had uncalled bases, had a mean Phred below 15, or lacked an exact constant-primer or identifier match. COPE v1.2.5 was used to merge high-quality paired reads. Each unique nucleotide sequence was treated as a clonotype, and MiTCR v1.1 was used to align the clonotypes to the IMGT TRB V, D and J references. The analysis was limited to V-J combinations with a frequency above 0.0001, which together covered 99.2% of repertoires. For each V-J combination, a TCR clonal expansion and chaos score was defined as the ratio of F50 clonal expansion to chaos observed in the TCRdist matrix. Welch's t-statistics and random forest were used to reduce features to 13 V-J combinations, which were fed into a naive Bayes classifier. Thyroid-blood repertoire similarity was quantified with the Morisita-Horn index. TCRdb ran its own pipeline on the public reads, namely fastp trimming at Q25 and MiXCR clone calling, and kept in-frame beta chains. A single entry per CDR3 protein holds the most common genes and DNA from its merged rows. TCRdb, not the authors, supplied the V and J calls. The sample profile shows about 500,000 distinct CDR3 sequences; around an eighth of them were found once. The top ten hold 8% to 10% of the sample.

This receptor was taken from a woman in her 30s with Graves' ophthalmopathy. Donor details come from another sample of the same person, matched by shared clones. Sequencing input: blood. The rearrangement joined TRBV12-3 or TRBV12-4 to TRBJ1-2, and TRBD1 matches 10 of the central bases. Here is the DNA: TGTGCCAGCAGAGAAGGACAGGGGGATGGCTACACCTTC. This encodes CASREGQGDGYTF.